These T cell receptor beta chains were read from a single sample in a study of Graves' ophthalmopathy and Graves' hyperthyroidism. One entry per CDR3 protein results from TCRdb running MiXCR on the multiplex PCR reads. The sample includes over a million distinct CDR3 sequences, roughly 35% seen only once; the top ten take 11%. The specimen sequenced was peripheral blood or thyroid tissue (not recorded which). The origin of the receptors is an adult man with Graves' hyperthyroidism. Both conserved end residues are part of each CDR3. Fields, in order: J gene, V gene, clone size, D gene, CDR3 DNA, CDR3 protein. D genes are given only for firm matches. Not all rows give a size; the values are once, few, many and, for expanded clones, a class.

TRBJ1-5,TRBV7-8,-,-,TGTGCCAGCAGCTTAGCGTGGGGCCAGGGTTCGCAGCCCCAGCATTTT,CASSLAWGQGSQPQHF
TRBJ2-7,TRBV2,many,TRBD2,TGTGCCAGCACTGCCCTAGGGCTAGCGGGGGGCTACGAGCAGTACTTC,CASTALGLAGGYEQYF
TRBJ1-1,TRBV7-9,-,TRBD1,TGTGCCAGCAGCCCCCCGACAGGGGGAGGCACTGAAGCTTTCTTT,CASSPPTGGGTEAFF
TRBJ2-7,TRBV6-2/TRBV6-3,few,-,TGTGCCAGCAGTTACGGTGGGGACCTCGTCTACGAGCAGTACTTC,CASSYGGDLVYEQYF
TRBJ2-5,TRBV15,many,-,TGTGCCACCAGCAGCCCTCCGGAGGGAGGCCGAGAGACCCAGTACTTC,CATSSPPEGGRETQYF
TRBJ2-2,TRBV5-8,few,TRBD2,TGTGCCAGCTTTACGGGTCTAGCGGAAAACACCGGGGAGCTGTTTTTT,CASFTGLAENTGELFF
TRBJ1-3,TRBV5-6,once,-,TGTGCCAGCAGCAAGCCGGAGGGTGGAAACACCATATATTTT,CASSKPEGGNTIYF
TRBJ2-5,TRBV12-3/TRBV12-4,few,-,TGTGCCAGCAGTTACCTCGGACAGCAAGAGACCCAGTACTTC,CASSYLGQQETQYF
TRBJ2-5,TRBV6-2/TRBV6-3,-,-,TGTGCCAGCAGTACCATGGACAGCTACCAAGAGACCCAGTACTTC,CASSTMDSYQETQYF
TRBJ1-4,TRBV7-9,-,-,TGTGTCAGCAGCTTAGGCACCCACAGTGACGGGTATCTCGGTGAAAAACTGTTTTTT,CVSSLGTHSDGYLGEKLFF
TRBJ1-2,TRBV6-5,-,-,TGTGCCAGCAGGGGTTACACCACCGAGGGAGGCTACACCTTC,CASRGYTTEGGYTF
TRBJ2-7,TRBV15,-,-,TGTGCCACCAGCAGCTTAAGCAGGGGAGGCGACGAGCAGTACTTC,CATSSLSRGGDEQYF
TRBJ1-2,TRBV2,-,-,TGTGCCAGCTCGACAGGAGGGGACTATGGCTACACCTTC,CASSTGGDYGYTF
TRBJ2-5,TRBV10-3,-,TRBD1,TGTGCCAGCAGGCCGGACAGGGGGCCACAAGAGACCCAGTACTTC,CASRPDRGPQETQYF
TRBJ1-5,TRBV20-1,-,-,TGCAGTGCTGGAGACGCAAGTTCGGCGAATCAGCCCCAGCATTTT,CSAGDASSANQPQHF
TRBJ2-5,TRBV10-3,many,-,TGTGCCATCAGTGACCCGAGGGGGGAGACCCAGTACTTC,CAISDPRGETQYF
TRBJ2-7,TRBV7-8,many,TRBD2,TGTGCCAGCAGCTTGGCCCTAGCGGGAGTGATCTACGAGCAGTACTTC,CASSLALAGVIYEQYF
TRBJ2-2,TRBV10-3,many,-,TGTGCCATCAGTAAACAGGAGAACACCGGGGAGCTGTTTTTT,CAISKQENTGELFF
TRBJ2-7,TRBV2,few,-,TGTGCCAGCAGGGGGGACGTCGCCTACGAGCAGTACTTC,CASRGDVAYEQYF
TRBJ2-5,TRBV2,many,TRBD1,TGTGCCAGCAGTGACCCAGGGGGCGGGGAGACCCAGTACTTC,CASSDPGGGETQYF
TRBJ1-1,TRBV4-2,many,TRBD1,TGTGCCAGCAGCCAAGAAGAGGGGGCAAGCACTGAAGCTTTCTTT,CASSQEEGASTEAFF
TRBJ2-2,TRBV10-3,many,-,TGTGCCATCGGGGGGGATAGGGGGGGCGCGAACACCGGGGAGCTGTTTTTT,CAIGGDRGGANTGELFF
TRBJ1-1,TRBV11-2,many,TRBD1,TGTGCCAGCAGCTTAGTCGAACAGGGGAGTGACACTGAAGCTTTCTTT,CASSLVEQGSDTEAFF
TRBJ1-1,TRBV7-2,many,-,TGTGCCAGCAGCCGACGGAGTGGGGGCACTGAAGCTTTCTTT,CASSRRSGGTEAFF
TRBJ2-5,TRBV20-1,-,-,TGCAGTGCTATCTCAGGGCGGGAGACCCAGTACTTC,CSAISGRETQYF
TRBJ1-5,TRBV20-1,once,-,TGCAGTGCTAGACTACCCGGCCAGCCCCAGCATTTT,CSARLPGQPQHF
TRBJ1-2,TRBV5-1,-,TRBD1,TGCGCCAGCAGCTTGGGCCGGGACAGGGAGTATGGCTACACCTTC,CASSLGRDREYGYTF
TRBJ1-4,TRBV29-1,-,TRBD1,TGCAGCGGACAGGGACTAGCGGGACTGTTTTTT,CSGQGLAGLFF
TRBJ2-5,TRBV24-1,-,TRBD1,TGTGCCACCAGTTCAAGGGGAACAGGGGGAGAGACCCAGTACTTC,CATSSRGTGGETQYF
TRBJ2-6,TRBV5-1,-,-,TGCGCCAGCAGTTCTAAGGCTACCCTTGAGGCCAACGTCCTGACTTTC,CASSSKATLEANVLTF
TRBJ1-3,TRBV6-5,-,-,TGTGCCAGCGGGGGGCATGGAAACACCATATATTTT,CASGGHGNTIYF
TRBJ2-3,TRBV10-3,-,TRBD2,TGTGCCATCAGTACTGGGACTAGCGGGAGCACAGATACGCAGTATTTT,CAISTGTSGSTDTQYF
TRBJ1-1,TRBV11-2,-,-,TGTGCCAGCAGCGCGGGGGGGGAGACTTTCTTT,CASSAGGETFF
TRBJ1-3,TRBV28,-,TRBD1,TGTGCCAGCAGACCTGGGGACAGCGGGAATGGCACCATATATTTT,CASRPGDSGNGTIYF
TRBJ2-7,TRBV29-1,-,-,TGCAGCGTTGTGACACGGGACACCGGGGAGCTGTACTTC,CSVVTRDTGELYF
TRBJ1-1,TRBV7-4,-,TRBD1,TGTGCCAGCAGCTTAGGCCCATCCGGGACAGGGGGAAGAGGTAGGCTCTGGACTGAAGCTTTCTTT,CASSLGPSGTGGRGRLWTEAFF
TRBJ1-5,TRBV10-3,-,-,TGTGCCAGCAGTGAAGCGTCGGGGCGGGGTCAGCCCCAGCATTTT,CASSEASGRGQPQHF
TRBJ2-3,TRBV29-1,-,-,TGCAGCGTTGAAGTGGGCACAGATACGCGGTATTTT,CSVEVGTDTRYF
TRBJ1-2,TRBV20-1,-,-,TGCAGTGCTAGAATACAGAATTCTAACTATGGCTACACCTTC,CSARIQNSNYGYTF
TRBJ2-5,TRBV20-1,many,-,TGCAGTGCTCGAAAAGAGACCCAGTACTTC,CSARKETQYF
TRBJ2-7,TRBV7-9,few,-,TGTGCCAGCAGCTTGGACGGAAACTCCTACGAGCAGTACTTC,CASSLDGNSYEQYF
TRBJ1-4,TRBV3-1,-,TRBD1,TGTGCCAGCTCCGGGACAGGGGTTTATGAAAAACTGTTTTTT,CASSGTGVYEKLFF
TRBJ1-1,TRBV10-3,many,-,TGTGCCATCAGCCGGCCTAACACTGAAGCTTTCTTT,CAISRPNTEAFF
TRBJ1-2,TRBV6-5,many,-,TGTGCCAGCAGTTATTCTCGGACAGCTAACTATGGCTACACCTTC,CASSYSRTANYGYTF
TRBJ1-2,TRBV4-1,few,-,TGCGCCAGCAGCCAAGGAACTTTCGAAGATCGGTCGTCTAGGTATGGCTACACCTTC,CASSQGTFEDRSSRYGYTF
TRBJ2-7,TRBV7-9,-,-,TGTACCAGCAGCACACCCGAAACTGGGTACCACGAGCAGTACTTC,CTSSTPETGYHEQYF
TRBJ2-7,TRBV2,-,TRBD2,TGTGCCAGCAGACCCATCGGGGGGGGCAAAATCTACGAGCAGTGCTTC,CASRPIGGGKIYEQCF
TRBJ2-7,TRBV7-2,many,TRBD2,TGTGCCAGCAGCCGCGGACTAGCATTCCACGAGCAGTACTTC,CASSRGLAFHEQYF
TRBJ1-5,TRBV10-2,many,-,TGCGCCAGCAGTGTAGGGACAAGCCAGCCCCAGCATTTT,CASSVGTSQPQHF
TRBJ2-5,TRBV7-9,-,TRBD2,TGTGCCAGCAGCTCCTTTCGGGGGCGGGGGGGCAAGACCCAGTACTTC,CASSSFRGRGGKTQYF